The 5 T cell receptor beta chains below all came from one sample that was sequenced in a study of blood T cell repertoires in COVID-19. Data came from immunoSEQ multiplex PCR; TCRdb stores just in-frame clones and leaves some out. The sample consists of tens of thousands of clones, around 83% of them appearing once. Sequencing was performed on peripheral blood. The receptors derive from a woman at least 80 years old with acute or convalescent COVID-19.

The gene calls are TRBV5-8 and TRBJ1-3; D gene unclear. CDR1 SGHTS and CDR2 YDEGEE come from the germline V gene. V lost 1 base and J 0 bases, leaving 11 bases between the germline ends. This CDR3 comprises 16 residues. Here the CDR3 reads CASSLFPRYSGNTIYF. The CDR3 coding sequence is TGTGCCAGCAGCTTGTTCCCGCGGTACTCTGGAAACACCATATATTTT.

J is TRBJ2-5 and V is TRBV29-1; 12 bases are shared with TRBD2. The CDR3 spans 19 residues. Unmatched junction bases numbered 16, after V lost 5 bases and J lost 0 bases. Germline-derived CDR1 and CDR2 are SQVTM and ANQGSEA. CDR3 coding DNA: TGCAGCGTTATTTTCAGGACTAGCGGGATAAACGATCACCAAGAGACCCAGTACTTC. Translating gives CSVIFRTSGINDHQETQYF.

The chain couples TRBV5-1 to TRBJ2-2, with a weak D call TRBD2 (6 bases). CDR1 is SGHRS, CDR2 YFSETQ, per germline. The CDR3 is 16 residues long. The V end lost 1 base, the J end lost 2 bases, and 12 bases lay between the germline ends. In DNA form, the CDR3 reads TGCGCCAGCAGCTTGTCGTGGGGGGTAAACACCGGGGAGCTGTTTTTT. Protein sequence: CASSLSWGVNTGELFF.

This CDR3 reads CSVAASGRLEQFF. DNA for the CDR3: TGCAGCGTTGCAGCTAGCGGGAGGCTTGAGCAGTTCTTC. This chain connects TRBV29-1 to TRBJ2-1; 11 bases agree with TRBD2. The CDR3 covers 13 residues. The trim removed 4 bases at V and 9 bases at J, leaving 5 bases unmatched. Germline-derived CDR1 and CDR2 are SQVTM and ANQGSEA.

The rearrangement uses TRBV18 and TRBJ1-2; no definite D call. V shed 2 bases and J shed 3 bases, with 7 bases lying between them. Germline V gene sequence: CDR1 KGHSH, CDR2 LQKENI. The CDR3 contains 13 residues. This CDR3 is CASSPDTDYGYTF. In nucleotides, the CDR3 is TGTGCCAGCTCACCAGACACCGACTATGGCTACACCTTC.